This record covers a single T cell receptor beta chain. It lacks a known antigen. Base quality data are lacking; no much larger clone is found one base away. This sample is drawn from a study of control samples from healthy donors and cancer patients (dated by TCRdb to about 2020). Preparation of the library involved the immunoSEQ multiplex PCR assay. Sourced from immuneACCESS, this table was stored by TCRdb with only in-frame sequences that have V and J called. A share of the clones is absent; for the studies checked, an unresolved V gene accounts for under half, and the remainder has no known explanation. In this sample the table shows about 150,000 clones, 70% to 90% of which occur a single time. Less than 2% of the sample goes to the ten largest clones. The sequence was obtained from a man younger than 35 in good health. Sequenced: blood.

The CDR3 region: CASSSVGLAGEETQYF. At the DNA level, the sequence is TGTGCCAGCAGCTCAGTAGGACTAGCGGGGGAAGAGACCCAGTACTTC. This receptor chain uses TRBV3-1 (or the pseudogene TRBV3-2) and TRBJ2-5, and 13 bases in between align with TRBD2. The CDR3 has 16 amino acids, counting the end cysteine and phenylalanine. The entry retains the CDR3 DNA only, 48 bases that are in frame from base 1. The CDR1 and CDR2 encoded by the germline V gene (reference sequence) are LGHDT and YNNKEL. Unmatched junction bases come to 6, with V trimmed by 5 bases and J by 3 bases.